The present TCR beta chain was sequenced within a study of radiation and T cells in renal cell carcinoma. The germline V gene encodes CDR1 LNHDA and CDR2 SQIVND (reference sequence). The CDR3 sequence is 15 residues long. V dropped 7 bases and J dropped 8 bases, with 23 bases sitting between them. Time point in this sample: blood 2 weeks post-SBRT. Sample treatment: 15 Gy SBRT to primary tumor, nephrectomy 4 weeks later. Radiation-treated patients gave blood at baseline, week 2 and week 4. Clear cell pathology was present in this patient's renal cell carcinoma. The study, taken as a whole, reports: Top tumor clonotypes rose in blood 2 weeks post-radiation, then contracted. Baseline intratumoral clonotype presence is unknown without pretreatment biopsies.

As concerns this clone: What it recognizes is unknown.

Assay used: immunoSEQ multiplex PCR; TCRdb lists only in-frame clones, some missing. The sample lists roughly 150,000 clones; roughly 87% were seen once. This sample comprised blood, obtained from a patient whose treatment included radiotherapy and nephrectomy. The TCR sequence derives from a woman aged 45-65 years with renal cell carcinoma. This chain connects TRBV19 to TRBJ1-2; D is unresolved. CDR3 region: CASIREVREPYGYTF. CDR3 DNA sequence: TGTGCCAGTATAAGGGAAGTGAGGGAGCCCTACGGCTACACCTTC.